The clone carrying this TCR beta chain was recorded a few times. In germline, CDR1 is LNHNV, CDR2 YYDKDF (reference sequence). Unmatched junction bases numbered 9, after V lost 6 bases and J lost 7 bases. The CDR3 loop spans 14 amino acids. TCRdb's copy holds only in-frame clones and misses some; the assay was immunoSEQ multiplex PCR. This table has fewer than 100,000 clones, around 90% appearing once. This sample is drawn from a study of blood T cell repertoires in COVID-19. This clonotype was obtained from a woman older than 75 with acute or convalescent COVID-19. The material sequenced was peripheral blood. The chain employs TRBV15 and TRBJ1-1, with 9 bases lining up with TRBD1. The CDR3 is CATSMLQGADEAFF. In nucleotides, the CDR3 is TGTGCCACCAGTATGCTACAGGGGGCAGATGAAGCTTTCTTT.